The rows below give T cell receptor beta chains drawn from one sample of a study of shared clonotypes between healthy human individuals. Profiled with immunoSEQ multiplex PCR; TCRdb holds only in-frame clones, not every one. This sample has approximately 1,000,000 clones, with 75% to 85% found just once. Sequencing used memory CD4+ T cells from PBMCs. Receptor source: a man younger than 30 in good health. Some clones in this sample may be carry-over from other donors' samples. Each CDR3 is given with its conserved first and last residue. Each record gives: V gene, J gene, clone size, D gene, CDR3 protein, CDR3 DNA. D genes are given only for firm matches. Size values are once, few and many counts, or a class for expanded clones, and some rows have none.

TRBV7-2	TRBJ1-1	-	-	CASSSQVLDTEAFF	TGTGCCAGCAGCTCACAGGTCCTGGACACTGAAGCTTTCTTT
TRBV5-1	TRBJ2-7	few	-	CASSFDSAYEQYF	TGCGCCAGCAGCTTCGATAGCGCCTACGAGCAGTACTTC
TRBV2	TRBJ1-2	-	TRBD1	CASSERTGDYGYTF	TGTGCCAGCAGTGAAAGGACAGGCGACTATGGCTACACCTTC
TRBV6-4	TRBJ2-3	-	-	CASSTGLSRTDTQYF	TGTGCCAGCAGTACGGGACTCTCTCGCACAGATACGCAGTATTTT
TRBV5-1	TRBJ2-5	few	TRBD2	CASSTGTSGQTQYF	TGCGCCAGCAGCACTGGCACTAGCGGGCAGACCCAGTACTTC
TRBV28	TRBJ1-2	-	TRBD1	CASTGLNYGYTF	TGTGCCTCGACAGGGTTGAACTATGGCTACACCTTC
TRBV6-5	TRBJ1-5	-	-	CASRHASNQPQHF	TGTGCCAGCAGGCACGCGAGCAATCAGCCCCAGCATTTT
TRBV18	TRBJ1-4	-	TRBD1	CASSSDRGDEKLFF	TGTGCCAGCTCATCGGACAGGGGCGATGAAAAACTGTTTTTT
TRBV20-1	TRBJ2-2	-	-	CSARGGGELFF	TGCAGTGCTAGAGGTGGCGGGGAGCTGTTTTTT
TRBV13	TRBJ2-7	few	TRBD1	CASNRRGGADEQYF	TGTGCCAGCAACCGGCGAGGGGGCGCCGACGAGCAGTACTTC
TRBV28	TRBJ1-2	-	-	CASSSHTGTSNYGYTF	TGTGCCAGCAGTTCCCATACCGGGACAAGTAACTATGGCTACACCTTC
TRBV14	TRBJ2-7	-	-	CASSQAALKWREQYF	TGTGCCAGCAGCCAAGCCGCTCTCAAGTGGCGTGAGCAGTACTTC
TRBV5-1	TRBJ2-1	-	-	CASSSGSLSSYNEQFF	TGCGCCAGCAGCTCCGGGAGTCTGTCCTCCTACAATGAGCAGTTCTTC
TRBV18	TRBJ2-7	many	-	CASRKGVGGLYEQYF	TGTGCCAGCCGGAAGGGGGTCGGGGGCCTCTACGAGCAGTACTTC
TRBV7-9	TRBJ1-1	-	-	CASSVGQHTEAFF	TGTGCCAGCAGCGTAGGACAACACACTGAAGCTTTCTTT
TRBV7-9	TRBJ2-7	-	TRBD1	CASSSLDRGAYEQYF	TGTGCCAGCAGCTCTTTGGACAGGGGCGCCTACGAGCAGTACTTC
TRBV5-1	TRBJ1-2	few	TRBD1	CASSLDRASNGYTF	TGCGCCAGCAGCTTAGACAGGGCTTCCAATGGCTACACCTTC
TRBV5-5	TRBJ1-2	-	-	CASSLAAQPGYTF	TGTGCCAGCAGCTTGGCCGCTCAGCCAGGCTACACCTTC
TRBV28	TRBJ1-5	-	-	CASSEGYQPQHF	TGTGCCAGCAGTGAGGGGTACCAGCCCCAGCATTTT
TRBV9	TRBJ2-1	few	-	CASSVSGTGYNEQFF	TGTGCCAGCAGCGTATCGGGAACGGGCTACAATGAGCAGTTCTTC
TRBV11-3	TRBJ2-1	once	-	CASSLGRNEQFF	TGTGCCAGCAGCCTCGGAAGAAATGAGCAGTTCTTC
TRBV2	TRBJ2-5	-	-	CASSGAETQYF	TGTGCCAGCAGTGGGGCGGAGACCCAGTACTTC
TRBV5-1	TRBJ2-1	-	TRBD2	CASSVSLAGDKGEQFF	TGCGCCAGCAGCGTTTCACTAGCGGGAGATAAGGGTGAGCAGTTCTTC
TRBV5-1	TRBJ2-3	-	-	CASSLSHRAPDTQYF	TGCGCCAGCAGCCTGAGCCACCGGGCGCCCGATACGCAGTATTTT
TRBV27	TRBJ2-7	-	TRBD2	CASSRRLAQSSYEQYF	TGTGCCAGCAGTCGCAGACTAGCTCAGAGCTCCTACGAGCAGTACTTC
TRBV6-1	TRBJ2-5	-	-	CASTKSVGETQYF	TGTGCCAGCACCAAATCTGTGGGGGAGACCCAGTACTTC
TRBV28	TRBJ2-1	once	-	CASSPGGLAAYNEQFF	TGTGCCAGCAGTCCCGGGGGGCTAGCGGCCTACAATGAGCAGTTCTTC
TRBV5-1	TRBJ2-3	-	TRBD2	CASSLALAGPSDTQYF	TGCGCCAGCAGCTTGGCGTTAGCGGGGCCTTCAGATACGCAGTATTTT
TRBV4-3	TRBJ2-7	-	-	CASSQRARRGGLTYEQYF	TGCGCCAGCAGCCAAAGGGCGCGACGCGGAGGATTAACCTACGAGCAGTACTTC
TRBV6-1	TRBJ2-7	-	-	CASQTHRVYEQYF	TGTGCCAGCCAAACGCACAGGGTGTACGAGCAGTACTTC
TRBV7-2	TRBJ2-7	-	-	CASSLAVGDYEQYF	TGTGCCAGCAGCTTAGCAGTAGGGGACTACGAGCAGTACTTC
TRBV11-2	TRBJ2-3	-	TRBD2	CASSLVHRGRAPDTQYF	TGTGCCAGCAGCTTAGTGCATCGCGGGAGGGCCCCAGATACGCAGTATTTT
TRBV6-1	TRBJ2-7	-	-	CASIRGEGAEQYF	TGTGCCAGCATCCGAGGGGAAGGAGCCGAGCAGTACTTC
TRBV9	TRBJ2-7	-	-	CASSVGGSNSYEQYF	TGTGCCAGCAGCGTAGGTGGCAGTAACTCCTACGAGCAGTACTTC
TRBV4-1	TRBJ2-2	few	TRBD2	CASSPSGGRNTGELFF	TGCGCCAGCAGCCCTAGCGGGGGGAGGAACACCGGGGAGCTGTTTTTT
TRBV4-1	TRBJ1-5	-	-	CASSQDPGRGYSNQPQHF	TGCGCCAGCAGCCAAGATCCGGGGCGGGGTTATAGCAATCAGCCCCAGCATTTT
TRBV7-8	TRBJ1-1	few	-	CASSLKRANTEAFF	TGTGCCAGCAGCTTAAAGAGGGCGAACACTGAAGCTTTCTTT
TRBV10-3	TRBJ2-1	-	TRBD1	CAISQDRAYNEQFF	TGTGCCATCAGTCAGGACAGGGCGTACAATGAGCAGTTCTTC
TRBV7-9	TRBJ1-4	-	TRBD1	CASTWGDRREEKLFF	TGTGCCAGCACTTGGGGGGACAGGCGGGAGGAAAAACTGTTTTTT
TRBV5-1	TRBJ2-7	-	-	CASSLDGSSGEQYF	TGCGCCAGCAGCCTGGACGGCAGCTCGGGCGAGCAGTACTTC
TRBV19	TRBJ1-1	-	-	CASRRDLGTEAFF	TGTGCCAGTAGGAGGGACCTGGGCACTGAAGCTTTCTTT